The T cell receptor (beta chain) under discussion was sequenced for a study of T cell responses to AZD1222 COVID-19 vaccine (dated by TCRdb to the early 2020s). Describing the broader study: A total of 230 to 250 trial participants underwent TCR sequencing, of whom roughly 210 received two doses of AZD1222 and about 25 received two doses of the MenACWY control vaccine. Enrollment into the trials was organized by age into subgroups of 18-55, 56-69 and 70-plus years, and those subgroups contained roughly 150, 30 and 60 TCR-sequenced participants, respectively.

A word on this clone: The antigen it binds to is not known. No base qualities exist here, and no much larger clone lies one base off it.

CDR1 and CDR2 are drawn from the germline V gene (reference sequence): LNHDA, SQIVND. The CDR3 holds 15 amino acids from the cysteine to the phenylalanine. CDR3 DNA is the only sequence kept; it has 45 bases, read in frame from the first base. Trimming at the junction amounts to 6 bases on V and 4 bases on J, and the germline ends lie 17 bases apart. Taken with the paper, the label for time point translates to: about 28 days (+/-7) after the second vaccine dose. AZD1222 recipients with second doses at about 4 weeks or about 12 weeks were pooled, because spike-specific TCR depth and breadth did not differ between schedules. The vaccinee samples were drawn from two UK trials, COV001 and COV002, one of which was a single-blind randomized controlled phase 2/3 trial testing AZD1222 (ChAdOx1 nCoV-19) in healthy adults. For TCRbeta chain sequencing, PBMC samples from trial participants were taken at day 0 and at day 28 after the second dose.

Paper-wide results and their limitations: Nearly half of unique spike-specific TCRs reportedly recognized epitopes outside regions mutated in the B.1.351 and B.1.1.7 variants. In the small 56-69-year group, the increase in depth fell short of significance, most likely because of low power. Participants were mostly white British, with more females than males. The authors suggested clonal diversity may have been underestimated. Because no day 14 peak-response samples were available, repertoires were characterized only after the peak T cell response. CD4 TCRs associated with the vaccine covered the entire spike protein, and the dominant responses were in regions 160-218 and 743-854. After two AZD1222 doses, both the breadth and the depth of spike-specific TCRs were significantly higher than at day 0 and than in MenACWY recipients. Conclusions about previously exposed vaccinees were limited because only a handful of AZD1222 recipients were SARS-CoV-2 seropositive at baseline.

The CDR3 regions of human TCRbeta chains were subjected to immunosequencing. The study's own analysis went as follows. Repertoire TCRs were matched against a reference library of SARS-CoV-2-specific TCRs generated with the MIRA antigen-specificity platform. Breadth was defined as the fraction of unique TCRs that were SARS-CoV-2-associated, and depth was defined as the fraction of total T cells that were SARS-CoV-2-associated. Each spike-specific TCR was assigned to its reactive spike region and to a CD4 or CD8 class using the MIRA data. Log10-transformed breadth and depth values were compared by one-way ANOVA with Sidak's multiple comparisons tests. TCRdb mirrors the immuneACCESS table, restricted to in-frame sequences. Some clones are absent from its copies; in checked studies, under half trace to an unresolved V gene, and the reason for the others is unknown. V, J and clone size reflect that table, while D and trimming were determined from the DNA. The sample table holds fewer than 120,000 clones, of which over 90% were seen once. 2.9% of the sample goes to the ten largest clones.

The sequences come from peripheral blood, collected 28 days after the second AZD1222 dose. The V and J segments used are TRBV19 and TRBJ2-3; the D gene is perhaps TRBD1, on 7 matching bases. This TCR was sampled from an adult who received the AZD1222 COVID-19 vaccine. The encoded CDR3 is CASSGGGGISDTQYF. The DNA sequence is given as TGTGCCAGTAGCGGAGGGGGCGGGATTTCAGATACGCAGTATTTT.